The 2 T cell receptor beta chains listed next were all sequenced from one sample in a study of memory CD4+ T cells and cytomegalovirus serostatus. Profiled with immunoSEQ multiplex PCR; TCRdb holds only in-frame clones, not every one. Among about 50,000 clones listed, 82% were seen once. Single viable CD3+CD4+CD8-CD45RO+ cells were sorted as the memory CD4+ T cells. Sequenced material: memory CD4+ T cells from blood. All receptors come from an adult in good health and CMV-seronegative.

The gene calls are TRBV30 and TRBJ2-1; D call uncertain. Trimming took off 2 bases at V and 6 bases at J, with 11 bases between the two ends. This CDR3 has 13 residues. Germline V gene lookup returns CDR1 GTSNPN and CDR2 SVGIG (reference sequence). The CDR3 nucleotides are TGTGCCTGGAGTAATACAAGGGCCAATGAGCAGTTCTTC. This encodes CAWSNTRANEQFF.

This sequence joins TRBV4-3 and TRBJ1-1; D possibly corresponds to TRBD1 (5 bases). The V gene's germline CDR1 is LGHNA and CDR2 YSLEER. The CDR3 length is 16 residues. The ends were cut back, 0 bases at V and 0 bases at J, with 11 bases in the middle. CDR3 sequence (DNA): TGCGCCAGCAGCCAAGATCACGGGACCATGAACACTGAAGCTTTCTTT. This sequence encodes CASSQDHGTMNTEAFF.